The present T cell receptor (beta chain) was sequenced within a study of shared clonotypes between healthy human individuals. This clone was seen a single time. The V gene end was trimmed by 0 bases and the J gene end by 5 bases; junction bases not matched to a gene: 3. The germline gives CDR1 SGHVS, CDR2 FQNEAQ. This CDR3 is 15 amino acids long. This table comes from immunoSEQ multiplex PCR, and its TCRdb copy is limited to in-frame clones, with some not included. Of roughly 1,500,000 clones in the sample, 98% were seen once. Splitting the CD4+ cells yielded a CD45RA+ naive subset and a CD45RA-negative memory subset.

This clonotype was obtained from a young man in good health. The chain carries TRBV7-8 and TRBJ1-4, with TRBD1 matching 7 bases. Sequencing was performed on naive CD4+ T cells sorted from blood. This sample's subset: CD45RA+ positively selected. The CDR3 DNA is TGTGCCAGCAGCTTAGCGCCGGGACAGAATGAAAAACTGTTTTTT. This translates into CASSLAPGQNEKLFF.